This TCR beta chain originates from a study of T cells after yellow fever vaccination. General study results and limits: Few clonotypes appeared in both CD4 and CD8 compartments. Among primary-vaccination clones, most reappeared after the booster, at approximately 96% for CD4 and around 90% for CD8.

V lost 3 bases to trimming and J lost 3 bases; unmatched junction nucleotides: 9. CDR3 size: 17 residues. CDR1 and CDR2 from the germline V gene are SGHVS and FNYEAQ. TCRdb re-called the 5' RACE reads through MiXCR, storing one row per CDR3 protein. This table has just under 600,000 distinct CDR3 sequences, approximately 13% appearing once. In this sample, this clonotype turned up a few times. Its antigen remains unidentified. The chain links TRBV7-6 to TRBJ2-2, with TRBD2 matching 8 bases. The sequencing used PBMCs, collected on the day of the yellow fever booster vaccination. The clonotype was recovered from a young man who received the YFV17D yellow fever vaccine. CDR3 residues: CASSFSGNLRDTGELFF. The CDR3 DNA is TGTGCCAGCAGCTTTAGCGGGAATCTCCGAGACACCGGGGAGCTGTTTTTT. The whole variable domain, filled in from reference TRBV7-6 and TRBJ2-2, reads GAGVSQSPRYKVTKRGQDVALRCDPISGHVSLYWYRQALGQGPEFLTYFNYEAQQDKSGLPNDRFSAERPEGSISTLTIQRTEQRDSAMYRCASSFSGNLRDTGELFFGEGSRLTVL.